The table lists the clone carrying this T cell receptor (beta chain) with a count of one. Its ends do not fully match the called genes, so a read error is possible. This entry belongs to a study of patients and donors after allogeneic stem cell transplantation. TCRdb re-analysed the RT-PCR reads in MiXCR, keeping a single row per CDR3 protein. There are hundreds of distinct CDR3 sequences in the sample; 2.4% occur only once, and 34% lies in the top ten. CDR3 size: 14 residues. The source is a human donor who was either an allogeneic HSCT recipient or a stem cell or donor lymphocyte infusion donor (not recorded which). It is not recorded whose cells these are; they may come from a transplant donor. The V call is TRBV12-3 or TRBV12-4, the J call TRBJ2-7; 13 nucleotides line up with TRBD2. Sequenced input: blood, either unsorted or a sorted T cell fraction (not recorded which). In DNA form, the CDR3 reads TGTACCAGCAGCACCACTAGCGGGAGGGTCGAGCAGTACTTC. It codes for CTSSTTSGRVEQYF.